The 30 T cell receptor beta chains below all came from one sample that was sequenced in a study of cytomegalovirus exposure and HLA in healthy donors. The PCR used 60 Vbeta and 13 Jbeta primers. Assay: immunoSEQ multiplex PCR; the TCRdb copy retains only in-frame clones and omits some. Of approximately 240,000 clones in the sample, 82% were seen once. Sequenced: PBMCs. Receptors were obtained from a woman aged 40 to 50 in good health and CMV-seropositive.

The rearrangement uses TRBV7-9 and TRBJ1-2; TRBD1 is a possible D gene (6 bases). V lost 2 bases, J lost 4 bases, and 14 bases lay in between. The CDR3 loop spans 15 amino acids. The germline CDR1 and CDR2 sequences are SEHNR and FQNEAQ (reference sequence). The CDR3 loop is CASSLSSGEGYGYTF. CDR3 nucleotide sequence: TGTGCCAGCAGCTTAAGTTCAGGGGAGGGCTATGGCTACACCTTC.

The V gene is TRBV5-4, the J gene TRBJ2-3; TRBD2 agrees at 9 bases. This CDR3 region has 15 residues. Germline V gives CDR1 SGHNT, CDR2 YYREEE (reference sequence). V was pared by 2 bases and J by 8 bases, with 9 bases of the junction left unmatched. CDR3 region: CASSLPSGELATQYF. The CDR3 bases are TGTGCCAGCAGCTTACCTAGCGGGGAGCTTGCTACGCAGTATTTT. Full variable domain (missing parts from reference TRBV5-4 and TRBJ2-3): ETGVTQSPTHLIKTRGQQVTLRCSSQSGHNTVSWYQQALGQGPQFIFQYYREEENGRGNFPPRFSGLQFPNYSSELNVNALELDDSALYLCASSLPSGELATQYFGPGTRLTVL.

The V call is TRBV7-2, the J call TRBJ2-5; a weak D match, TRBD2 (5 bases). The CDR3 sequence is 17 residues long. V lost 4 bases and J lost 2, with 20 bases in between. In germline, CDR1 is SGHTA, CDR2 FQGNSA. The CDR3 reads CASSSALETTLQETQYF. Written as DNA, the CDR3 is TGTGCCAGCAGCTCCGCCCTGGAGACTACCCTTCAAGAGACCCAGTACTTC.

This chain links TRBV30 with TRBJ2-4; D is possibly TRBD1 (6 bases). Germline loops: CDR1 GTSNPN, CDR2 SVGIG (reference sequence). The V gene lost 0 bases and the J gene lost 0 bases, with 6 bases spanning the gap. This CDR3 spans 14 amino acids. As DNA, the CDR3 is TGTGCCTGGAGTGTACAGGGAGCCAAAAACATTCAGTACTTC. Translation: CAWSVQGAKNIQYF. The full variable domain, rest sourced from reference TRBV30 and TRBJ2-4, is SQTIHQWPATLVQPVGSPLSLECTVEGTSNPNLYWYRQAAGRGLQLLFYSVGIGQISSEVPQNLSASRPQDRQFILSSKKLLLSDSGFYLCAWSVQGAKNIQYFGAGTRLSVL.

The CDR3 DNA reads TGTGCCAACCGACTAGCGGGAGGTACAGATACGCAGTATTTT. Residues: CANRLAGGTDTQYF. The chain has TRBV6-4 and TRBJ2-3; 13 bases are a match to TRBD2. This CDR3 region has 14 residues. V shed 10 bases and J 3 bases; nucleotides not matched to a gene: 4. CDR1 and CDR2 (germline): MRHNA, SNTAGT.

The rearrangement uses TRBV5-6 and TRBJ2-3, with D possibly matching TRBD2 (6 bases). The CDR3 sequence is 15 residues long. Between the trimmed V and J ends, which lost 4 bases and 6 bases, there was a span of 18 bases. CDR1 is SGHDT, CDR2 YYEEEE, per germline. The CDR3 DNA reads TGTGCCAGCAGCCCGACCGGGTTGGGGAGGGATACGCAGTATTTT. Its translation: CASSPTGLGRDTQYF.

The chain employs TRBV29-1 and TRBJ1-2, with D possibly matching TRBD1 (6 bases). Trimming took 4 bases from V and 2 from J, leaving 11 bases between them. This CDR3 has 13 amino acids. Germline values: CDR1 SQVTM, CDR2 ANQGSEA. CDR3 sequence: CSVGEQGNYGYTF. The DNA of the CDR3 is TGCAGCGTTGGGGAGCAGGGGAACTATGGCTACACCTTC.

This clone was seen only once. The CDR3 nucleotides read TGTGCCAGTACTCCCTCCTGGGGGGGCGAGACCCAGTACTTC. As protein: CASTPSWGGETQYF. The chain joins TRBV19 to TRBJ2-5, with D possibly being TRBD2 (7 bases). The V and J ends lost 7 bases and 5 bases respectively, with 17 bases between them. The length of the CDR3 is 14 residues. Germline CDR1 reads LNHDA; CDR2 reads SQIVND (reference sequence).

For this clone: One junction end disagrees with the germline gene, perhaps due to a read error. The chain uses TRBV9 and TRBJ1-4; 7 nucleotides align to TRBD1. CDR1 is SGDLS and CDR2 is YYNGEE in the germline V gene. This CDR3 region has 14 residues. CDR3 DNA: TGTGCCTGCAGCGTAGACAGGGAGCGGGAAAAACTGTTTTTT. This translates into CACSVDREREKLFF.

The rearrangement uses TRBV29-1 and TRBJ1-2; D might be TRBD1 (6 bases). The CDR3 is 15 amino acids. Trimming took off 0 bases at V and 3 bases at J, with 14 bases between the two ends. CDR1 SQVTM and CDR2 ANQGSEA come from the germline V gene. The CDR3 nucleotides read TGCAGCGTTGAAGAGGTGCGGGGGGCGTACTATGGCTACACCTTC. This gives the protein CSVEEVRGAYYGYTF.

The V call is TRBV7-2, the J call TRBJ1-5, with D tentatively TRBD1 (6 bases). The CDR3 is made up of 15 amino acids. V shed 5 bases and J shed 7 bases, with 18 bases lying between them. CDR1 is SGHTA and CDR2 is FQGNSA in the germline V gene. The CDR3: CASSLGGGLLQPQHF. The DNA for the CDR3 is TGTGCCAGCAGCCTAGGTGGGGGCTTGTTACAGCCCCAGCATTTT.

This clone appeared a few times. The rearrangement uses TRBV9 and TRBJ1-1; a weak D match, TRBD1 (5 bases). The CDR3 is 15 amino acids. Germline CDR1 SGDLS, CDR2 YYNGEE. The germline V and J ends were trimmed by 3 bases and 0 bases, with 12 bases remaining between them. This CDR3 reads CASSAHTGMNTEAFF. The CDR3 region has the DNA TGTGCCAGCAGCGCCCATACAGGAATGAACACTGAAGCTTTCTTT.

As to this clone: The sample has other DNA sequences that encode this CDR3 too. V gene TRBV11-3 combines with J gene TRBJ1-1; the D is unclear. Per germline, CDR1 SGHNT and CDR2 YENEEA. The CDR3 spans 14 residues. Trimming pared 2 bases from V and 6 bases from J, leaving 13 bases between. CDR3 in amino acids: CASSLRQASPEAFF. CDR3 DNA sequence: TGTGCCAGCAGCTTACGGCAGGCCTCACCTGAAGCTTTCTTT. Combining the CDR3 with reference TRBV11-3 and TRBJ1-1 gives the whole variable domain EAGVVQSPRYKIIEKKQPVAFWCNPISGHNTLYWYLQNLGQGPELLIRYENEEAVDDSQLPKDRFSAERLKGVDSTLKIQPAELGDSAVYLCASSLRQASPEAFFGQGTRLTVV.

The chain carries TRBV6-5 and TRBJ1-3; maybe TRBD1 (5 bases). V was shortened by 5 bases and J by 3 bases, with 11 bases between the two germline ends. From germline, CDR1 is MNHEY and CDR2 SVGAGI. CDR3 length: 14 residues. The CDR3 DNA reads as TGTGCCAGCAGTCCCCGGGGGGATGGAAACACCATATATTTT. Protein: CASSPRGDGNTIYF.

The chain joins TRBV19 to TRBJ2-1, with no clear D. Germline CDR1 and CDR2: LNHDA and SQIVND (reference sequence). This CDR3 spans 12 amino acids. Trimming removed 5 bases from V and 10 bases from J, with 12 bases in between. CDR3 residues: CASSPAFREQFF. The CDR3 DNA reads TGTGCCAGTAGTCCCGCTTTTCGGGAGCAGTTCTTC.

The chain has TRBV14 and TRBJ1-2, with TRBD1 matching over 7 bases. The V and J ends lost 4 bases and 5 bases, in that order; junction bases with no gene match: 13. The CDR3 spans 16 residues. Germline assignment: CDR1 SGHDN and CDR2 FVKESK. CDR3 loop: CASSLLGTEGLYGYTF. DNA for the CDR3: TGTGCCAGCAGCCTTTTGGGGACAGAGGGCCTTTATGGCTACACCTTC. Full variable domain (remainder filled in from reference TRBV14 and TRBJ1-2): EAGVTQFPSHSVIEKGQTVTLRCDPISGHDNLYWYRRVMGKEIKFLLHFVKESKQDESGMPNNRFLAERTGGTYSTLKVQPAELEDSGVYFCASSLLGTEGLYGYTFGSGTRLTVV.

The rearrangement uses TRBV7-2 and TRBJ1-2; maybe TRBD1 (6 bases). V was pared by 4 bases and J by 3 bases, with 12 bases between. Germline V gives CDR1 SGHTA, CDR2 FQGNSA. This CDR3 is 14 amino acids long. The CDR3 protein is CASSSYRDHYGYTF. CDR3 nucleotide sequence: TGTGCCAGCAGCTCTTACAGGGACCACTATGGCTACACCTTC.

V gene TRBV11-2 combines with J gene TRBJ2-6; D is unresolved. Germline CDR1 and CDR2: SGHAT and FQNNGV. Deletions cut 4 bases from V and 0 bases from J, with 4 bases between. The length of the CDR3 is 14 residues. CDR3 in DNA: TGTGCCAGCAGCTCGAGCTCTGGGGCCAACGTCCTGACTTTC. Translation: CASSSSSGANVLTF.

CDR3 bases: TGTGCCAGCAGTCCTCCGGGACAGTCTGGCTACACCTTC. It is translated as CASSPPGQSGYTF. V is TRBV6-1 and J is TRBJ1-2; TRBD1 aligns across 7 bases. The V and J ends lost 5 bases and 7 bases, in that order; junction bases with no gene match: 7. In germline, CDR1 is MNHNS, CDR2 SASEGT. This CDR3 region has 13 residues.

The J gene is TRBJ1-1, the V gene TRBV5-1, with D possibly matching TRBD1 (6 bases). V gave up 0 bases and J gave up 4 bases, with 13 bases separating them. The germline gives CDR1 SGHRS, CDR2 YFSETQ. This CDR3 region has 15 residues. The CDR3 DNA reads TGCGCCAGCAGCTTGGCCACAGGGTCGGGCACTGAAGCTTTCTTT. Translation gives CASSLATGSGTEAFF.

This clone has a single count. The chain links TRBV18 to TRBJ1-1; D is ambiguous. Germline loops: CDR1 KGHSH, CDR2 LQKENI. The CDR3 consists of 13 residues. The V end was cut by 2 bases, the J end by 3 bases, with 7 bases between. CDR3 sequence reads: CASSPGTHTEAFF. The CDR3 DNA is TGTGCCAGCTCACCAGGCACCCACACTGAAGCTTTCTTT.

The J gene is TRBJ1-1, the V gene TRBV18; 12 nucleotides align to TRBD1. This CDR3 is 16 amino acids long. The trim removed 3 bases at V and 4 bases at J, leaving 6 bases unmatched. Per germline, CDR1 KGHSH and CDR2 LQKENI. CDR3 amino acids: CASSPRDRGPGTEAFF. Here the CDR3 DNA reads TGTGCCAGCTCACCTCGGGACAGGGGGCCGGGCACTGAAGCTTTCTTT.

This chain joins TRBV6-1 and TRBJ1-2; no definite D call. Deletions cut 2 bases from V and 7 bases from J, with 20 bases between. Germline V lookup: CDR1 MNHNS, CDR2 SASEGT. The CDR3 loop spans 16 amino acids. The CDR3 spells CASSETPRGNPSGYTF. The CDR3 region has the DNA TGTGCCAGCAGTGAAACCCCTAGAGGGAACCCCTCTGGCTACACCTTC.

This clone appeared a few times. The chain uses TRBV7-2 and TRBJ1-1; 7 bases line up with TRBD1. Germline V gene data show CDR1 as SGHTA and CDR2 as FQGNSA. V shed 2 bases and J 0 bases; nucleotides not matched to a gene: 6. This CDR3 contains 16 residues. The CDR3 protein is CASSLTPTGMNTEAFF. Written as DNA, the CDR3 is TGTGCCAGCAGCTTAACCCCGACAGGGATGAACACTGAAGCTTTCTTT.

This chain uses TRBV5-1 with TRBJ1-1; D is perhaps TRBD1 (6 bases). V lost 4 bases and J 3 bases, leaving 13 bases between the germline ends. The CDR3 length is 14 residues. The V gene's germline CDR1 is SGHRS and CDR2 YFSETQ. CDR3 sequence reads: CASSPRGAYTEAFF. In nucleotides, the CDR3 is TGCGCCAGCAGCCCTCGGGGGGCTTACACTGAAGCTTTCTTT.

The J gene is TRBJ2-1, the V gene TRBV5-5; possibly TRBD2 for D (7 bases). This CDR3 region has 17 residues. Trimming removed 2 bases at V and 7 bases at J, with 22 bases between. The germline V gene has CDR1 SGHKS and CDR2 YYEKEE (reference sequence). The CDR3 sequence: CASSFLAPRGGYNEQFF. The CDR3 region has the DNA TGTGCCAGCAGCTTCTTGGCCCCTAGGGGGGGCTATAATGAGCAGTTCTTC.

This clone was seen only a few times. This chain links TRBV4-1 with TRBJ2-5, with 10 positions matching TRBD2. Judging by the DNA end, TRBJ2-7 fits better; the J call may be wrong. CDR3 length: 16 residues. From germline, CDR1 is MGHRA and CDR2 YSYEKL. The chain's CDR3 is CASSQSRAGGLNEQYF. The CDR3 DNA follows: TGCGCCAGCAGCCAGTCCCGAGCGGGGGGGTTGAACGAGCAGTACTTC.

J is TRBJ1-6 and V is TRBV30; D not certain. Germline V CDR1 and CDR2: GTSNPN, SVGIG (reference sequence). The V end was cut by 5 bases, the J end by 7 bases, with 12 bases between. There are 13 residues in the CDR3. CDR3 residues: CAWDGSGNSPLHF. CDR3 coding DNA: TGTGCCTGGGATGGATCCGGGAATTCACCCCTCCACTTT.

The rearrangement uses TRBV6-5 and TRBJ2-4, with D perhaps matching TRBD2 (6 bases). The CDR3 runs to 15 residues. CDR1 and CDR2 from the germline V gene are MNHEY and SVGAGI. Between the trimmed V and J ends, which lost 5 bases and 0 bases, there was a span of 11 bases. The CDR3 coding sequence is TGTGCCAGCAGTCCCCCCGGGGGAGCCAAAAACATTCAGTACTTC. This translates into CASSPPGGAKNIQYF.

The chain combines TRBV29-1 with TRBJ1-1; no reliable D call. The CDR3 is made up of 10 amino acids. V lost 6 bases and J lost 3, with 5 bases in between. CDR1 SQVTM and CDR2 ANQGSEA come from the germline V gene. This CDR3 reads CSVEYTEAFF. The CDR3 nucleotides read TGCAGCGTAGAGTACACTGAAGCTTTCTTT.